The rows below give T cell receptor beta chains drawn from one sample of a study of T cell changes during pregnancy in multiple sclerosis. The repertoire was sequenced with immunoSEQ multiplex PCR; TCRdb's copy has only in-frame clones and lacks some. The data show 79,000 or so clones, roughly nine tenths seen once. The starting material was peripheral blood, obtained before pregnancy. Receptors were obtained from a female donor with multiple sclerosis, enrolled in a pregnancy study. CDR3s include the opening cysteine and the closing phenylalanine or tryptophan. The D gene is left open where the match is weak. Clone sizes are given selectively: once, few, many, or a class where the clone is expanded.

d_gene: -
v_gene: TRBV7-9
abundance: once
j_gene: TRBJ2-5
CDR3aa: CASSLGGRKETQYF
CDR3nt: TGTGCCAGCAGCTTAGGAGGTCGGAAAGAGACCCAGTACTTC

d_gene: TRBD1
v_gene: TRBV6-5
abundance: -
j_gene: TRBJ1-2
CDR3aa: CASRGTVYGYTF
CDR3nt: TGTGCCAGCAGGGGGACAGTTTATGGCTACACCTTC

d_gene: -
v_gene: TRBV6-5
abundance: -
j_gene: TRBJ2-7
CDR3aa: CASSYSAGLYEQYF
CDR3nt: TGTGCCAGCAGTTACTCGGCAGGGCTATACGAGCAGTACTTC

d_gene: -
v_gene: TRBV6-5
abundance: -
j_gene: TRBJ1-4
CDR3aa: CASSTGSRYHEKLFF
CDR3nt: TGTGCCAGCAGCACCGGGTCCCGCTATCATGAAAAACTGTTTTTT

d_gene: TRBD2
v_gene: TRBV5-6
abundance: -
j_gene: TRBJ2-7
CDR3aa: CASSLALRGGLSYEQYF
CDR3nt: TGTGCCAGCAGCTTGGCTTTGCGGGGGGGGTTATCCTACGAGCAGTACTTC

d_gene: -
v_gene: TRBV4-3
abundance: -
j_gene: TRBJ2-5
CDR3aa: CASSQDHPQGTQYF
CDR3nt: TGCGCCAGCAGCCAAGATCACCCCCAGGGGACCCAGTACTTC

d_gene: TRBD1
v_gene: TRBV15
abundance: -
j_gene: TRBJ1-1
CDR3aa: CATSRKGATEAFF
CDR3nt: TGTGCCACCAGCAGAAAGGGGGCCACTGAAGCTTTCTTT

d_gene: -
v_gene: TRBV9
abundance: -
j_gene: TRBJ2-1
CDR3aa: CASSVEGGPYNEQFF
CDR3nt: TGTGCCAGCAGCGTAGAGGGGGGGCCCTACAATGAGCAGTTCTTC

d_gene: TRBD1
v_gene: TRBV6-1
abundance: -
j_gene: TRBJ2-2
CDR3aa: CASSELQGYHGELFF
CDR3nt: TGTGCCAGCAGTGAGTTACAGGGGTACCACGGGGAGCTGTTTTTT

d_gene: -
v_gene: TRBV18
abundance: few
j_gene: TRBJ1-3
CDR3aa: CASSPFAGTGNTIYF
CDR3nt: TGTGCCAGCTCACCGTTTGCGGGAACTGGAAACACCATATATTTT

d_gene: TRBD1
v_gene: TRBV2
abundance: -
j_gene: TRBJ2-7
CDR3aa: CASTRRGRTGAYEQYF
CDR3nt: TGTGCCAGCACCAGAAGAGGTCGGACAGGGGCCTACGAGCAGTACTTC

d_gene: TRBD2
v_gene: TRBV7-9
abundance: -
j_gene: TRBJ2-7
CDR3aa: CASSSSGSGYEQYF
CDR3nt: TGTGCCAGCAGCTCTAGCGGGAGCGGGTACGAGCAGTACTTC

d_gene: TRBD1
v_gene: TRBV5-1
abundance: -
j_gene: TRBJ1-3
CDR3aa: CASSNGQGSGNTIYF
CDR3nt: TGCGCCAGCAGCAACGGACAGGGTTCGGGAAACACCATATATTTT

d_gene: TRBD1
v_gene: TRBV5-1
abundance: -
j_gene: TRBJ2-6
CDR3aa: CASSLVRGSGANVLTF
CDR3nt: TGCGCCAGCAGCTTGGTCAGGGGGTCTGGGGCCAACGTCCTGACTTTC

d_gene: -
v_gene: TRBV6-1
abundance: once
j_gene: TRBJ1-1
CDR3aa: CAGKIGAVNTEAFF
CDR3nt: TGTGCCGGAAAAATAGGGGCCGTGAACACTGAAGCTTTCTTT

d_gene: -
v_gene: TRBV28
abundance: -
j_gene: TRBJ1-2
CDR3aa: CASSLAQAYGYTF
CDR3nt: TGTGCCAGCAGTTTGGCACAGGCTTATGGCTACACCTTC

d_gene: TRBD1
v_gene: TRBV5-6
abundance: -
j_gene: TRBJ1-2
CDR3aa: CASSIVNYRGPSHYGYTF
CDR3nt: TGTGCCAGCAGCATCGTAAATTACAGGGGGCCATCTCACTATGGCTACACCTTC

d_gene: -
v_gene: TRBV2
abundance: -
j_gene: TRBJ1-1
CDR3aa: CATIQGLNTEAFF
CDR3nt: TGTGCCACGATACAGGGCCTGAACACTGAAGCTTTCTTT

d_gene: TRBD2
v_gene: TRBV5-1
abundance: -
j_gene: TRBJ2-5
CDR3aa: CASSFSPSGGQETQYF
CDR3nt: TGCGCCAGCAGCTTCTCCCCTAGCGGGGGACAAGAGACCCAGTACTTC

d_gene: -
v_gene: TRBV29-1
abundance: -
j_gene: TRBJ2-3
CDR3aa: CSGRGTGASTDTQYF
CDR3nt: TGCAGCGGGAGGGGTACAGGGGCTAGCACAGATACGCAGTATTTT

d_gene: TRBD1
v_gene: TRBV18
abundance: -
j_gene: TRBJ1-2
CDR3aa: CASSPGDRGSGYTF
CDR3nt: TGTGCCAGCTCACCGGGAGACAGGGGTTCCGGCTACACCTTC

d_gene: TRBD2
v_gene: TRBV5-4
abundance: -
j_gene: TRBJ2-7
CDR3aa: CASSWNSGTGEQYF
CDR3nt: TGTGCCAGCAGCTGGAATAGCGGGACGGGCGAGCAGTACTTC